These 16 T cell receptor beta chains came from one sample sequenced in a study of cytomegalovirus exposure and HLA in healthy donors. The PCR employed 60 Vbeta primers together with 13 Jbeta primers. Generated by immunoSEQ multiplex PCR, the TCRdb table keeps only in-frame clones and is missing some. The table shows under 200,000 clones, with around 80% occurring only once. Material for sequencing was PBMCs. These receptors all stem from a woman in her forties or fifties in good health and CMV-seronegative.

The chain joins TRBV4-1 to TRBJ1-5; the D gene is possibly TRBD1 (5 bases). This CDR3 comprises 15 residues. Germline V gene data show CDR1 as MGHRA and CDR2 as YSYEKL. V was pared by 0 bases and J by 2 bases, with 8 bases between. The CDR3 sequence: CASSQEGAGNQPQHF. CDR3 nucleotide sequence: TGCGCCAGCAGCCAAGAAGGGGCAGGCAATCAGCCCCAGCATTTT.

This clone was counted a single time. The rearrangement uses TRBV6-6 and TRBJ2-3; possibly TRBD2 for D (6 bases). The CDR3 has 13 amino acids. Between the trimmed V and J ends, which lost 2 bases and 6 bases, there was a span of 9 bases. Germline values: CDR1 MNHNY, CDR2 SVGAGI (reference sequence). CDR3 protein: CASSYREWDTQYF. CDR3 DNA sequence: TGTGCCAGCAGTTACCGGGAGTGGGATACGCAGTATTTT.

There are a few counts of this clone. This rearrangement joins TRBV6-1 to TRBJ2-3; TRBD1 aligns across 9 bases. The CDR3 is made up of 15 amino acids. Trimming at V came to 0 bases and at J to 7 bases, leaving 5 bases not matched to a gene. Per germline, CDR1 MNHNS and CDR2 SASEGT. Written as DNA, the CDR3 is TGTGCCAGCAGTGAAGCAGGGACAGGGAGAAATACGCAGTATTTT. This sequence encodes CASSEAGTGRNTQYF.

This CDR3 reads CASSEESVREKLFF. CDR3 nucleotide sequence: TGTGCCAGCAGTGAAGAGAGTGTACGTGAAAAACTGTTTTTT. The rearrangement links TRBV27 to TRBJ1-4; D is ambiguous. V lost 5 bases to trimming and J lost 7 bases, with 14 bases between them. There are 14 residues in the CDR3. In germline, CDR1 is MNHEY, CDR2 SMNVEV (reference sequence).

The chain uses TRBV6-5 and TRBJ2-7; D perhaps matches TRBD2 (6 bases). CDR1 is MNHEY and CDR2 is SVGAGI in the germline V gene. The CDR3 is 15 residues long. V was cut by 6 bases and J by 5 bases, with 20 bases left in between. The CDR3 protein is CASRLGGTPGHEQYF. The CDR3 DNA sequence: TGTGCCAGCAGACTAGGTGGGACTCCGGGCCACGAGCAGTACTTC.

The J gene is TRBJ2-5, the V gene TRBV6-5; 8 bases are shared with TRBD1. Judging by the DNA end, TRBJ2-7 fits better; the J call may be wrong. The germline CDR1 and CDR2 sequences are MNHEY and SVGAGI. The CDR3 runs to 15 residues. The CDR3 protein is CASSLGQGNTYEQYF. The CDR3 DNA follows: TGTGCCAGCAGTCTTGGACAGGGTAACACCTACGAGCAGTACTTC.

The chain couples TRBV7-2 to TRBJ1-5; maybe TRBD1 (5 bases). Looked up from germline, CDR1 is SGHTA and CDR2 is FQGNSA. Trimming stripped 2 bases from V and 2 bases from J, with 16 bases between. The CDR3 runs 17 residues. CDR3 nucleotide sequence: TGTGCCAGCAGCTTAAGGGCGGGGCAGACTCGCAATCAGCCCCAGCATTTT. Translated, it gives CASSLRAGQTRNQPQHF.

The chain employs TRBV7-3 and TRBJ2-2, with D perhaps TRBD2 (7 bases). V gave up 7 bases and J gave up 1 base, with 13 bases separating them. The CDR3 runs to 15 residues. Germline assignment: CDR1 SGHTA and CDR2 FQGTGA. CDR3 nucleotides: TGTGCCAGCACCAAGGGGGGGATGAACACCGGGGAGCTGTTTTTT. The encoded protein is CASTKGGMNTGELFF.

J is TRBJ2-3 and V is TRBV4-3; TRBD2 matches 10 bases. Trimming removed 4 bases from V and 1 base from J; junction bases left unmatched: 8. CDR1 and CDR2 from the germline V gene are LGHNA and YSLEER. The CDR3 contains 17 residues. CDR3 amino acids: CASSPLSGGAGTDTQYF. The CDR3 DNA reads as TGCGCCAGCAGCCCCCTAAGCGGGGGGGCTGGCACAGATACGCAGTATTTT.

V gene TRBV19 combines with J gene TRBJ2-5; D not resolved. Deletions cut 3 bases from V and 2 bases from J, with 13 bases between. The CDR3 sequence is 15 residues long. From germline, CDR1 is LNHDA and CDR2 SQIVND (reference sequence). The CDR3 protein is CASSIFPGQQETQYF. The CDR3 DNA is TGTGCCAGTAGTATTTTCCCTGGGCAGCAAGAGACCCAGTACTTC.

This chain connects TRBV27 to TRBJ1-1; D gene ambiguous. The V gene lost 6 bases and the J gene lost 1 base, with 9 bases spanning the gap. The CDR3 runs 13 residues. From germline, CDR1 is MNHEY and CDR2 SMNVEV (reference sequence). The CDR3 nucleotides are TGTGCCAGCAGCATATCAGGGAACACTGAAGCTTTCTTT. Protein: CASSISGNTEAFF.

This clone has just one count. Other DNA sequences within the sample encode an identical CDR3. The genes are TRBV6-5 and TRBJ1-5; TRBD1 aligns across 7 bases. J lost 11 bases, V lost 0 bases, and 10 bases had no gene match. Germline values: CDR1 MNHEY, CDR2 SVGAGI. This CDR3 contains 15 residues. CDR3 sequence (DNA): TGTGCCAGCAGTTACTCTGCGGGAATCAGGGGGTCCCAGCATTTT. It translates to CASSYSAGIRGSQHF.

This chain uses TRBV6-6 with TRBJ2-7; 12 bases map to TRBD2. Trimming removed 6 bases from V and 4 bases from J; junction bases left unmatched: 4. This CDR3 has 14 amino acids. Germline CDR1 and CDR2: MNHNY and SVGAGI (reference sequence). The CDR3, as DNA: TGTGCCAGCAGCCCGGGACTAGCGGGTTACGAGCAGTACTTC. The encoded protein is CASSPGLAGYEQYF.

This chain joins TRBV5-6 and TRBJ1-3, with TRBD1 as a possible D gene (6 bases). The V end lost 1 base, the J end lost 4 bases, and 9 bases lay between the germline ends. CDR3 size: 14 residues. Germline assignment: CDR1 SGHDT and CDR2 YYEEEE. In DNA form, the CDR3 reads TGTGCCAGCAGCTTGTGGGGGCCCGGAAACACCATATATTTT. Translated: CASSLWGPGNTIYF. Based on the CDR3 plus reference TRBV5-6 and TRBJ1-3, the full variable domain is DAGVTQSPTHLIKTRGQQVTLRCSPKSGHDTVSWYQQALGQGPQFIFQYYEEEERQRGNFPDRFSGHQFPNYSSELNVNALLLGDSALYLCASSLWGPGNTIYFGEGSWLTVV.

The chain combines TRBV19 with TRBJ2-2; 11 positions agree with TRBD1. The ends lost 6 bases at V and 7 bases at J; junction bases unmatched: 4. Germline CDR1 and CDR2: LNHDA and SQIVND (reference sequence). The length of the CDR3 is 14 residues. Here the CDR3 reads CASRDRGLSGELFF. CDR3 in DNA: TGTGCCAGTAGGGACAGGGGGCTCAGCGGGGAGCTGTTTTTT.

The chain is built from TRBV6-1 and TRBJ2-1; D may be TRBD1 (5 bases). V was cut by 6 bases and J by 8 bases, with 8 bases left in between. The CDR3 runs 11 residues. Per germline, CDR1 MNHNS and CDR2 SASEGT. The CDR3 nucleotides read TGTGCCAGCAGGGGGCCGGATGAGCAGTTCTTC. It codes for CASRGPDEQFF.